This note documents a single TCR beta chain sequence. The CDR3 length is 13 residues. V was shortened by 5 bases and J by 8 bases, with 16 bases between the two germline ends. The germline V gene has CDR1 SGHTA and CDR2 FQGTGA. The data are from a study of OX40 agonist ivuxolimab in advanced cancers. The repertoire was sequenced with immunoSEQ multiplex PCR; TCRdb's copy has only in-frame clones and lacks some. The table records approximately 58,000 clones, more than 75% of them present only once. The sample consisted of CD4+ or CD8+ T cells sorted from blood, taken in a trial of the OX40 agonist ivuxolimab. This chain links TRBV7-3 with TRBJ2-7, with a possible D match to TRBD2 (6 bases). The sequence was collected from an adult with an advanced solid tumor such as melanoma, head and neck, liver or kidney cancer. CDR3 DNA: TGTGCCAGCAGCGACTTTGGGGGAGGACAGCAGTACTTC. Encoded protein: CASSDFGGGQQYF.